Each of the 10 T cell receptor beta chains below was sequenced from the same sample in a study of blood T cell repertoires in COVID-19. TCRdb keeps only in-frame clones here, not all; method: immunoSEQ multiplex PCR. The top ten clones hold around 0.91% of a sample with over 300,000 clones, approximately 87% of them seen once. Sequenced input: PBMCs or T cells enriched from blood (not recorded which). Receptor source: a woman aged 30 to 39 with acute COVID-19.

This clone showed up just once. CDR3 in DNA: TGTGCCAGCAGTTCACGACTAGCGGGCGGCACAGATACGCAGTATTTT. Its protein is CASSSRLAGGTDTQYF. V is TRBV28 and J is TRBJ2-3; 10 bases are shared with TRBD2. Per the germline V gene, CDR1 is MDHEN and CDR2 is SYDVKM. This CDR3 comprises 16 residues. Trimming at V came to 4 bases and at J to 1 base, leaving 5 bases not matched to a gene.

The V and J genes are TRBV9 and TRBJ1-1; D is ambiguous. V was trimmed by 0 bases and J by 0 bases, leaving 24 bases between them. CDR1 is SGDLS and CDR2 is YYNGEE in the germline V gene. The CDR3 totals 20 residues. CDR3 protein: CASSVDWVPAPGMVNTEAFF. CDR3 in DNA: TGTGCCAGCAGCGTAGATTGGGTTCCGGCCCCGGGGATGGTGAACACTGAAGCTTTCTTT.

The chain combines TRBV7-3 with TRBJ2-3, with 11 positions matching TRBD2. Germline CDR1 reads SGHTA; CDR2 reads FQGTGA. The CDR3 has 16 amino acids. V gave up 0 bases and J gave up 5 bases; unmatched junction bases: 4. The CDR3 bases are TGTGCCAGCAGCTTAACTGCACTAGCGGGGGTAGATACGCAGTATTTT. Protein sequence: CASSLTALAGVDTQYF.

The J gene is TRBJ1-2, the V gene TRBV27, with D possibly being TRBD1 (5 bases). The CDR3 consists of 17 residues. Germline V lookup: CDR1 MNHEY, CDR2 SMNVEV (reference sequence). V lost 0 bases, J lost 6 bases, and 20 bases lay in between. The DNA for the CDR3 is TGTGCCAGCAGTTTATCCCTTCGACAGTTGCTTGAAGATGGCTACACCTTC. It yields the protein CASSLSLRQLLEDGYTF.

The chain links TRBV6-1 to TRBJ2-3; 11 bases align to TRBD2. The CDR3 is 16 amino acids. Per the germline V gene, CDR1 is MNHNS and CDR2 is SASEGT. Unmatched junction bases numbered 4, after V lost 4 bases and J lost 1 base. The CDR3 region is CASSVTLAGGTDTQYF. CDR3 sequence (DNA): TGTGCCAGCAGTGTTACACTAGCGGGGGGCACAGATACGCAGTATTTT.

This clone was detected once. The V call is TRBV6-2 or TRBV6-3, the J call TRBJ2-7; 12 bases fit TRBD2. CDR1 is MNHEY, CDR2 SVGEGT, per germline. The V gene end was trimmed by 2 bases and the J gene end by 5 bases; junction bases not matched to a gene: 13. The CDR3 runs 18 residues. This CDR3 is CASSYPTLTSGGRHEQYF. The CDR3 DNA follows: TGTGCCAGCAGTTACCCCACCCTGACTAGCGGGGGACGGCACGAGCAGTACTTC.

This chain uses TRBV24-1 with TRBJ1-3; TRBD1 matches 10 bases. V was clipped by 4 bases and J by 4 bases; unmatched bases: 9. The CDR3 runs to 17 residues. Germline V gene data show CDR1 as KGHDR and CDR2 as SFDVKD. The chain's CDR3 is CATSDPPGQGPGNTIYF. DNA for the CDR3: TGTGCCACCAGTGACCCGCCGGGACAGGGGCCCGGAAACACCATATATTTT.

This chain connects TRBV5-1 to TRBJ2-5; 13 bases are shared with TRBD2. Germline-derived CDR1 and CDR2 are SGHRS and YFSETQ. With V trimmed by 3 bases and J by 3 bases, 5 bases remained unmatched. There are 16 residues in the CDR3. This CDR3 reads CASSYGTSGAKETQYF. The CDR3, as DNA: TGCGCCAGCAGCTATGGGACTAGCGGGGCCAAAGAGACCCAGTACTTC. Full variable domain (remainder filled in from reference TRBV5-1 and TRBJ2-5): KAGVTQTPRYLIKTRGQQVTLSCSPISGHRSVSWYQQTPGQGLQFLFEYFSETQRNKGNFPGRFSGRQFSNSRSEMNVSTLELGDSALYLCASSYGTSGAKETQYFGPGTRLLVL.

J is TRBJ2-7 and V is TRBV29-1, with 7 bases that match TRBD1. CDR3 length: 14 amino acids. V lost 6 bases, J lost 6 bases, and 14 bases stayed unmatched. Germline V CDR1 and CDR2: SQVTM, ANQGSEA. The CDR3 region has the DNA TGCAGCGTAAAGACAGGGAGCGGAAGTCTCGAGCAGTACTTC. As protein: CSVKTGSGSLEQYF.

The rearrangement links TRBV19 to TRBJ1-1; a weak D match, TRBD1 (5 bases). The V end lost 8 bases, the J end lost 0 bases, and 13 bases lay between the germline ends. There are 14 residues in the CDR3. Per germline, CDR1 LNHDA and CDR2 SQIVND (reference sequence). CDR3 sequence: CASSLRGVNTEAFF. As DNA, the CDR3 is TGTGCCAGTTCCCTCCGGGGGGTGAACACTGAAGCTTTCTTT.